The rows below give T cell receptor beta chains drawn from one sample of a study of blood T cell repertoires in COVID-19. TCRdb keeps only in-frame clones here, not all; method: immunoSEQ multiplex PCR. This sample has hundreds of thousands of clones; around 85% occur once, and the top ten carry about 2.2%. Sequencing input: peripheral blood. The receptors stem from a woman under 40 who had recovered from COVID-19. CDR3s include the opening cysteine and the closing phenylalanine or tryptophan. A D gene is named only where the DNA matches it firmly. The size entry is marked missing in some rows and otherwise reads once, few, many or a size class.

clone_size	d_call	v_call	j_call	cdr3_aa	cdr3_nt
.	.	TRBV6-5	TRBJ1-1	CASSYWGRVNTEAFF	TGTGCCAGCAGTTACTGGGGCAGGGTGAACACTGAAGCTTTCTTT
.	TRBD2	TRBV5-4	TRBJ2-2	CASSQGLAVPTGELFF	TGTGCCAGCAGCCAGGGACTAGCGGTCCCAACCGGGGAGCTGTTTTTT
.	TRBD1	TRBV24-1	TRBJ2-7	CATSDGGTGGGQYF	TGTGCCACCAGTGACGGAGGGACAGGGGGAGGGCAGTACTTC
.	TRBD2	TRBV19	TRBJ2-1	CASALAGGSYNEQFF	TGTGCCAGCGCCCTAGCGGGAGGCTCCTACAATGAGCAGTTCTTC
.	.	TRBV11-3	TRBJ2-1	CASSSRGVSSYNEQFF	TGTGCCAGCAGCTCCAGGGGCGTAAGCTCCTACAATGAGCAGTTCTTC
.	TRBD1	TRBV7-8	TRBJ2-2	CASSLGTGVPGELFF	TGTGCCAGCAGCTTAGGGACAGGGGTCCCCGGGGAGCTGTTTTTT
.	.	TRBV7-2	TRBJ1-2	CASSNRLGSYGYTF	TGTGCCAGCAGCAATAGGTTGGGCAGCTATGGCTACACCTTC
once	TRBD1	TRBV5-1	TRBJ1-1	CASSLQPGQLNTEAFF	TGCGCCAGCAGCCTCCAACCGGGACAGCTGAACACTGAAGCTTTCTTT
.	.	TRBV28	TRBJ1-6	CASNYGRRNSPLHF	TGTGCCAGCAATTACGGCAGGAGGAATTCACCTCTCCACTTT
.	TRBD1	TRBV4-1	TRBJ2-6	CASSQVGQRRVLTF	TGCGCCAGCAGCCAAGTGGGACAGCGAAGAGTCCTGACTTTC
.	.	TRBV7-9	TRBJ1-1	CASSSRQGMNTEAFF	TGTGCCAGCAGCTCCCGACAAGGCATGAACACTGAAGCTTTCTTT
once	TRBD2	TRBV5-1	TRBJ2-2	CASSFGLAGATGELFF	TGCGCCAGCAGCTTTGGACTAGCGGGAGCCACCGGGGAGCTGTTTTTT
.	.	TRBV5-6	TRBJ2-4	CASSLYRTKNIQYF	TGTGCCAGCAGCTTGTACAGAACCAAAAACATTCAGTACTTC
.	TRBD2	TRBV5-6	TRBJ2-7	CASRWRGFYEQYF	TGTGCCAGCAGGTGGCGGGGGTTCTACGAGCAGTACTTC
.	TRBD2	TRBV7-3	TRBJ2-7	CASSAAGTSGEEQYF	TGTGCCAGCAGCGCGGCCGGGACTAGCGGGGAAGAGCAGTACTTC
few	TRBD1	TRBV11-2	TRBJ1-3	CASGGRGRNTIYF	TGTGCCAGCGGGGGCAGGGGGAGAAACACCATATATTTT
.	.	TRBV5-6	TRBJ2-7	CASSLGIGAGLYEQYF	TGTGCCAGCAGCTTGGGGATTGGGGCAGGGCTCTACGAGCAGTACTTC
.	.	TRBV21-1	TRBJ1-1	CASSKVAQQVLTEAFF	TGTGCCAGCAGCAAAGTGGCACAGCAGGTGCTCACTGAAGCTTTCTTT
.	.	TRBV3-1/TRBV3-2	TRBJ1-6	CASSQVRVSDSPLHF	TGTGCCAGCAGCCAAGTCAGGGTATCCGATTCACCCCTCCACTTT
.	TRBD1	TRBV11-2	TRBJ2-7	CASSLSEGQGIHEQYF	TGTGCCAGCAGCTTGAGTGAGGGACAGGGTATCCACGAGCAGTACTTC
.	.	TRBV7-2	TRBJ2-1	CASTTGERLYNEQFF	TGTGCCAGCACCACTGGTGAGCGCTTATACAATGAGCAGTTCTTC
.	TRBD1	TRBV7-9	TRBJ2-5	CASSSGTAQETQYF	TGTGCCAGCAGCTCGGGGACAGCCCAAGAGACCCAGTACTTC
.	.	TRBV18	TRBJ2-7	CASSPAPQGYEQYF	TGTGCCAGCTCACCGGCACCCCAGGGCTACGAGCAGTACTTC
.	.	TRBV3-1/TRBV3-2	TRBJ2-5	CASSVAGQETQYF	TGTGCCAGCAGCGTTGCCGGCCAAGAGACCCAGTACTTC
.	TRBD1	TRBV13	TRBJ2-3	CASRQTTGGPPPTQYF	TGTGCCAGCAGACAAACCACAGGGGGACCCCCCCCTACGCAGTATTTT
.	.	TRBV7-2	TRBJ1-2	CASSLGPGVGYGYTF	TGTGCCAGCAGCTTAGGCCCGGGGGTCGGCTATGGCTACACCTTC
.	TRBD2	TRBV27	TRBJ2-3	CASRNSGVSTDTQYF	TGTGCCAGCAGGAACAGCGGGGTTAGCACAGATACGCAGTATTTT
.	TRBD1	TRBV6-1	TRBJ2-3	CASSEIPGQVTDTQYF	TGTGCCAGCAGTGAGATTCCGGGACAGGTCACAGATACGCAGTATTTT
few	.	TRBV4-1	TRBJ2-2	CASSQSNTGELFF	TGCGCCAGCAGCCAATCAAACACCGGGGAGCTGTTTTTT
.	.	TRBV19	TRBJ2-1	CASSDIQGNEQFF	TGTGCCAGTAGTGACATACAGGGCAATGAGCAGTTCTTC
.	.	TRBV28	TRBJ2-7	CASSWPSSYEQYF	TGTGCCAGCAGTTGGCCCAGCTCCTACGAGCAGTACTTC
.	.	TRBV20-1	TRBJ1-1	CSAHEWGGAFF	TGCAGTGCTCACGAGTGGGGGGGAGCTTTCTTT
few	.	TRBV3-1/TRBV3-2	TRBJ2-3	CASSHGTADSSTDTQYF	TGTGCCAGCAGCCACGGGACTGCAGACTCTAGCACAGATACGCAGTATTTT
.	TRBD2	TRBV4-1	TRBJ2-3	CASSQFTSGVPADTQYF	TGCGCCAGCAGCCAATTCACTAGCGGGGTTCCGGCAGATACGCAGTATTTT
once	.	TRBV6-2/TRBV6-3	TRBJ2-5	CASSRQDETQYF	TGTGCCAGCAGCAGACAGGACGAGACCCAGTACTTC
.	.	TRBV20-1	TRBJ2-5	CSASPKETQYF	TGCAGTGCTAGCCCCAAAGAGACCCAGTACTTC
.	TRBD2	TRBV12-5	TRBJ2-1	CASGLISGGADEQFF	TGTGCTAGTGGTTTGATTAGCGGGGGGGCCGATGAGCAGTTCTTC
.	TRBD1	TRBV7-9	TRBJ1-4	CASSLARQGPNEKLFF	TGTGCCAGCAGCTTAGCGAGACAGGGCCCTAATGAAAAACTGTTTTTT
.	TRBD2	TRBV28	TRBJ2-7	CASSRAVQSGSYEQYF	TGTGCCAGCAGCCGCGCCGTCCAGAGCGGGAGCTACGAGCAGTACTTC
.	TRBD2	TRBV14	TRBJ2-3	CASSLTSGSTDTQYF	TGTGCCAGCAGCCTCACTAGCGGGAGCACAGATACGCAGTATTTT
.	TRBD1	TRBV29-1	TRBJ2-6	CSVPGGSGANVLTF	TGCAGCGTTCCAGGGGGCTCTGGGGCCAACGTCCTGACTTTC
.	TRBD1	TRBV2	TRBJ2-6	CASSERGTGISGANVLTF	TGTGCCAGCAGTGAAAGGGGGACAGGGATTTCTGGGGCCAACGTCCTGACTTTC